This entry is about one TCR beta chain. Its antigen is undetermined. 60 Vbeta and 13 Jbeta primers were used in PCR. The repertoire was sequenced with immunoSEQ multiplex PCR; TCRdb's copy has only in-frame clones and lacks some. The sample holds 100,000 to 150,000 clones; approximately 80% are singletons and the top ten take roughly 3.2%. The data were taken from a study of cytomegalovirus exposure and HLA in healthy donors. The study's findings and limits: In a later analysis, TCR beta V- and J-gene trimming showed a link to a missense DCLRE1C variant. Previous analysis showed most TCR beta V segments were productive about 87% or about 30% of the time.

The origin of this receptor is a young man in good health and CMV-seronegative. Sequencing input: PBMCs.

The CDR3 sequence: CASSLGDRATEAFF. The DNA of the CDR3 is TGCGCCAGCAGCTTGGGGGACAGGGCCACTGAAGCTTTCTTT. The V call is TRBV5-1, the J call TRBJ1-1; 9 positions match TRBD1. CDR1 and CDR2 (germline): SGHRS, YFSETQ. Trimming took 0 bases from V and 4 from J; bases not matched to a gene: 1. The CDR3 covers 14 residues.